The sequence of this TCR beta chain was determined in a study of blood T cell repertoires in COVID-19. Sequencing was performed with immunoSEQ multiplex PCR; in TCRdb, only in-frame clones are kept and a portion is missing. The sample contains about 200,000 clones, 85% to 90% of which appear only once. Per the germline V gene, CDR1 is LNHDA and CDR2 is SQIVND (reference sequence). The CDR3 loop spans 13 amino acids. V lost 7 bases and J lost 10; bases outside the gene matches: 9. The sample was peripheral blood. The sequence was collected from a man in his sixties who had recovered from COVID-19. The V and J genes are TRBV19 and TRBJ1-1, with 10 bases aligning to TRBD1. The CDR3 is CASKFTGQGRAFF. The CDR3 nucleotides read TGTGCCAGTAAGTTTACGGGACAGGGGCGAGCTTTCTTT. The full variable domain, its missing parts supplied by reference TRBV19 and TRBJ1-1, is DGGITQSPKYLFRKEGQNVTLSCEQNLNHDAMYWYRQDPGQGLRLIYYSQIVNDFQKGDIAEGYSVSREKKESFPLTVTSAQKNPTAFYLCASKFTGQGRAFFGQGTRLTVV.